The rows below give T cell receptor beta chains drawn from one sample of a study of Graves' ophthalmopathy and Graves' hyperthyroidism. TCRdb reprocessed the multiplex PCR reads with MiXCR, giving one entry per CDR3 protein. The sample yields hundreds of thousands of distinct CDR3 sequences, about a fifth seen once. The specimen sequenced was peripheral blood. These TCRs come from a woman aged 18-29 years with stable Graves' hyperthyroidism. Some clones in this sample may be carry-over from other donors' samples. The CDR3 runs from the conserved cysteine through the conserved F or W. Each record gives: clone size, J gene, V gene, D gene, CDR3 DNA, CDR3 protein. The D gene is left open where the match is weak. The size field is filled for only some rows; it gives once, few, many or a size class.

many TRBJ2-2 TRBV28 . TGTGCCAGCAGTTTTTGGCCGGTTACAACGAACACCGGGGAGCTGTTTTTT CASSFWPVTTNTGELFF
. TRBJ2-7 TRBV19 . TGTGCCAGTAGTGTCTCCTTGGACTCCTACGAGCAGTACTTC CASSVSLDSYEQYF
. TRBJ2-2 TRBV6-2/TRBV6-3 . TGTGCCACCTCGTCCGGGGGGCATCGAGGCGGGGAGCTGTTTTTT CATSSGGHRGGELFF
. TRBJ2-5 TRBV6-1 . TGTGCCAGCAGCTGGTCCTACTTC CASSWSYF
many TRBJ1-2 TRBV20-1 . TGCAGTGCTAGAGACCCCCAGAACTCCTATGGCTACACCTTC CSARDPQNSYGYTF
. TRBJ2-5 TRBV11-3 TRBD2 TGTGCCAGCAGCTCGAGCGGGGGGGCCTGGGAGACCCAGTACTTC CASSSSGGAWETQYF
many TRBJ1-6 TRBV20-1 TRBD1 TGCAGTGCTACGGGACAGTTGGATTCACCCCTCCACTTT CSATGQLDSPLHF
. TRBJ2-7 TRBV28 . TGTGCCAGCAGTTTACCCCTTGGCTCAGGGCCCCCCTACGAGCAGTACTTC CASSLPLGSGPPYEQYF
. TRBJ2-4 TRBV6-2/TRBV6-3 TRBD1 TGTGCCAGCACTGAGTGGGGACAGCAAAACATTCAGTACTTC CASTEWGQQNIQYF
. TRBJ2-5 TRBV11-2 . TGTGCCAGCAGCCTAAACAGGGTCCCAGAGACCCAGTACTTC CASSLNRVPETQYF
many TRBJ2-7 TRBV6-5 TRBD1 TGTGCCAGCAGCGGACAGGGTTTTATCGAGCAGTACTTC CASSGQGFIEQYF
many TRBJ2-2 TRBV19 . TGTGCCAGTAGTATTGGACAGGGAGGGGGCAACACCGGGGAGCTGTTTTTT CASSIGQGGGNTGELFF
many TRBJ1-6 TRBV19 TRBD1 TGTGCCAGTAGTTCACTGACAGGGATGGGGTCCGAGTCACCCCTCCACTTT CASSSLTGMGSESPLHF
. TRBJ1-5 TRBV6-1 TRBD1 TGTGCCAGCAGTGATAGTCTACAGGGGCCCAATCAGCCCCAGCATTTT CASSDSLQGPNQPQHF
many TRBJ1-2 TRBV7-9 TRBD1 TGTGCCAGCAGCTTAGAACAGGGGAGTGGCTACACCTTC CASSLEQGSGYTF
many TRBJ2-5 TRBV30 . TGTGCCTGGAGCGCCAGAGAGACCCAGTACTTC CAWSARETQYF
few TRBJ2-2 TRBV14 . TGTGCCAGCAGCCCCCGCCGACCTTTGAACACCGGGGAGCTGTTTTTT CASSPRRPLNTGELFF
many TRBJ2-7 TRBV27 . TGTGCCAGCAGTTTATCGAACCTGCTCTACGAGCAGTACTTC CASSLSNLLYEQYF
many TRBJ2-7 TRBV12-3/TRBV12-4 . TGTGCCAGCAGTTTCCACCGGTCCGGAGGTGGCGAGCAGTACTTC CASSFHRSGGGEQYF
. TRBJ2-2 TRBV28 . TGTGCCAGCAGTTTCGGACTGACAAGAACCAGGGAGCTGTTTTTT CASSFGLTRTRELFF
many TRBJ2-6 TRBV6-2/TRBV6-3 TRBD1 TGTGCCAGCAGTTCTAACACCGGGACAGAAGACTCTGGGGCCAACGTCCTGACTTTC CASSSNTGTEDSGANVLTF
many TRBJ2-2 TRBV6-1 TRBD2 TGTGCCAGCAGTGAAATCGGAGGGAGGGGCACCGGGGAGCTGTTTTTT CASSEIGGRGTGELFF
few TRBJ2-5 TRBV5-1 . TGCGCCAGCAGTCGAGGACAGACCCAAGAGACCCAGTACTTC CASSRGQTQETQYF
many TRBJ1-2 TRBV7-2 . TGTGCCAGCAGCTTGGGAAACAGCCAATATGGCTACACCTTC CASSLGNSQYGYTF
. TRBJ1-5 TRBV6-2/TRBV6-3 . TGTGCCAGCACTCAGGGTGACAATCAGCCCCAGCACTTT CASTQGDNQPQHF
many TRBJ2-7 TRBV4-1 TRBD1 TGCGCCAGCAGCCAAGATGCGGGGACAGGTAACTACGAGCAGTACTTC CASSQDAGTGNYEQYF
many TRBJ2-5 TRBV7-2 TRBD2 TGTGCCAGCAGCTTACAGGCCCCCGGGGGGGAGACCCAGTACTTC CASSLQAPGGETQYF
few TRBJ1-1 TRBV3-1 . TGTGCCAGCAGCCAAGAGATCGTGAAGGGGGTCCCTGAAGCTTTCTTT CASSQEIVKGVPEAFF
. TRBJ2-7 TRBV6-5 . TGTGCCAGCAGTTACTCTAGAGACGGGGCCTACGAGCAGTACTTC CASSYSRDGAYEQYF
. TRBJ1-2 TRBV29-1 . TGCAGCGTTGTAGACAGTTACTATGGCTACACCTTC CSVVDSYYGYTF
once TRBJ2-7 TRBV7-2 . TGTGCCAGCAGCCTCGGGTATGGCGGCTACGAGCAGTACTTC CASSLGYGGYEQYF
. TRBJ1-3 TRBV7-8 . TGTGCCAGCAGCTTTTTCGGGTCCGGAAACACCATATATTTT CASSFFGSGNTIYF
many TRBJ2-7 TRBV29-1 . TGCAGCGTTAACCCACGCGACAGGCCCTACGAGCAGTACTTC CSVNPRDRPYEQYF
. TRBJ1-1 TRBV6-1 . TGTGCCAGCAGTGAGGGGTGGGCGTACTCTGAAGCTTTCTTT CASSEGWAYSEAFF
. TRBJ1-1 TRBV6-5 TRBD1 TGTGCCAGCAGTGACTCTGGGACAGGCTCTGCTTTCTTT CASSDSGTGSAFF
few TRBJ1-2 TRBV4-1 . TGCGCCAGCAGCCAAGTTCCGGGACTTTCTAACTATGGCTACACCTTC CASSQVPGLSNYGYTF
many TRBJ2-5 TRBV12-3/TRBV12-4 . TGTGCCAGCAGTGGCCGGGCAGGGATATGGGAGACCCAGTACTTC CASSGRAGIWETQYF
many TRBJ1-2 TRBV6-2/TRBV6-3 . TGTGCCAGCAGTTACGCAGGGATGGGATATGGCTACACCTTC CASSYAGMGYGYTF
. TRBJ1-1 TRBV6-1 . TGTGCCAGTCTTCAGGGGAGGATGAACACTGAAGCTTTCTTT CASLQGRMNTEAFF
many TRBJ1-2 TRBV4-1 . TGCGCCAGCAGCCAAGACAGTCGGGTTGGCTATGGCTACACCTTC CASSQDSRVGYGYTF
many TRBJ1-2 TRBV6-1 . TGTGCCAGCAGTGAAAAGGGGAGGACTAACTATGGCTACACCTTC CASSEKGRTNYGYTF
once TRBJ2-2 TRBV3-1 . TGTGCCAGCAGCCAACTGTCAGGGGACACCGGGGAGCTGTTTTTT CASSQLSGDTGELFF
. TRBJ2-5 TRBV18 TRBD1 TGTGCCAGCTCACCACAGACAGGGGGAAGACAAGAGACCCAGTACTTC CASSPQTGGRQETQYF
many TRBJ1-1 TRBV5-1 . TGTGCCAGCAGCTCCGGGACGGGAGGCACTGAAGCTTTCTTT CASSSGTGGTEAFF
many TRBJ2-7 TRBV6-1 TRBD2 TGTGCCAGCAGTGCCGACGGAGTCGGGGGGGCCTACGAGCAGTACTTC CASSADGVGGAYEQYF
few TRBJ2-7 TRBV5-6 . TGTGCCAGCAGCTCATTCCCGGGTTACGAGCAGTACTTC CASSSFPGYEQYF
. TRBJ1-2 TRBV2 . TGTGCCAGATCGGGTGTATATCGTGGAGGCTACACCTTC CARSGVYRGGYTF
. TRBJ1-5 TRBV7-3 TRBD1 TGTGCCAGCAGCAGGGACAGGGGGCGCAATCAGCCCCAGCATTTT CASSRDRGRNQPQHF
. TRBJ2-5 TRBV6-1 TRBD2 TGTGCCAGCAGTGATGGCCCTCGGACTAGCGGGACAGAGACCCAGTACTTC CASSDGPRTSGTETQYF